The table lists the clone carrying this TCR beta chain with a count of one. Antigen: not known. These data come from a study of CD8+ T cells in alopecia areata. Overall study results and limits: It was lesional scalp, especially alopecia totalis/universalis, that showed higher clonality than normal scalp. When scalp samples are sequenced, resident alphabeta T cells of normal skin are also captured. Mouse data revealed clearer TCR sharing than patient data did, a gap possibly tied to HLA.

PBMCs, the starting material, were the source of sorted CD4+ and CD8+ T cells. TCR sequencing used cDNA made by reverse transcription of extracted RNA. Sequencing was performed with immunoSEQ multiplex PCR; in TCRdb, only in-frame clones are kept and a portion is missing. The sample holds about 99,000 clones, approximately 60% seen once. Trimming took 2 bases from V and 5 from J; bases not matched to a gene: 3. CDR3 size: 13 residues. The germline CDR1 and CDR2 sequences are KGHSH and LQKENI. The sequenced sample was CD4+ T cells sorted from blood. This TCR was sampled from a human donor in good health. This chain links TRBV18 with TRBJ2-7, with 7 bases that match TRBD1. The CDR3 is CASSPTQGDEQYF. CDR3 nucleotides: TGTGCCAGCTCACCAACCCAGGGGGACGAGCAGTACTTC.